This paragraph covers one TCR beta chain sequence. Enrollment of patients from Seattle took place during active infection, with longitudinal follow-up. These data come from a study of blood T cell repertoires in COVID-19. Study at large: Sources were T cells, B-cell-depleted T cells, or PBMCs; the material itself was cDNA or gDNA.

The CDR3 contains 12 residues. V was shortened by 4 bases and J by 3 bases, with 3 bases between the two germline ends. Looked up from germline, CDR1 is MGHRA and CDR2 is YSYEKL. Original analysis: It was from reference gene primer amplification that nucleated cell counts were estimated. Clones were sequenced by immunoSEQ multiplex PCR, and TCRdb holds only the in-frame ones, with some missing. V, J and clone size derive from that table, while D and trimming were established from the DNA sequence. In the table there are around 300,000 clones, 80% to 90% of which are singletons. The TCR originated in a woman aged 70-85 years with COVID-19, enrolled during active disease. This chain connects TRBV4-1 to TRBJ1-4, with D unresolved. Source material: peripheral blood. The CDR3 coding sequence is TGCGCCAGCAGCCGGCCTAATGAAAAACTGTTTTTT. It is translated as CASSRPNEKLFF.